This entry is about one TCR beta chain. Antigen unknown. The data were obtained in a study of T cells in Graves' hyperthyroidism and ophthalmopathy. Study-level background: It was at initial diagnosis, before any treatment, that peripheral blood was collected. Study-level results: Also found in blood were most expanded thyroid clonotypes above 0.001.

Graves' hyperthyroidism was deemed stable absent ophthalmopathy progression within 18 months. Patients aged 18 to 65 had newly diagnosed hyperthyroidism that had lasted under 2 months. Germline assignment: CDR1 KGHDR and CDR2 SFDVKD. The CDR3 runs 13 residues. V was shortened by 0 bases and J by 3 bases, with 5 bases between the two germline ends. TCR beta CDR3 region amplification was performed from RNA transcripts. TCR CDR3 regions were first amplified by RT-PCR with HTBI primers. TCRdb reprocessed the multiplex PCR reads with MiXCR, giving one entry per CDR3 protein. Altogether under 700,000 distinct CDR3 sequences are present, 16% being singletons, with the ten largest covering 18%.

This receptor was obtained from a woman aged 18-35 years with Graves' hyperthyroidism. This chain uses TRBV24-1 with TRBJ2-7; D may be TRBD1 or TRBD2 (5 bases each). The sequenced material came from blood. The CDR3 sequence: CATSDLGGYEQYF. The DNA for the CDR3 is TGTGCCACCAGTGATTTGGGGGGCTACGAGCAGTACTTC.